The source of this T cell receptor beta chain is a study of monozygotic twins with cystic fibrosis. Study results and caveats: Nucleotide-identical clonotype sharing was significantly higher within monozygotic CF twin pairs than between unrelated CF individuals. The repertoire was suggested to be naive-dominated, clonality median roughly 0.0093. In 13 of 16 pairs, V gene usage was closest to the co-twin's.

From germline, CDR1 is MDHEN and CDR2 SYDVKM. V was clipped by 6 bases and J by 2 bases, with 18 bases between them. The CDR3 has 16 residues. A word on this clone: The antigen is undetermined.

The method was immunoSEQ multiplex PCR; TCRdb's version includes in-frame clones alone and lacks a portion of them. The table records some 25,000 clones, roughly 96% of them present only once. This TCR was recovered from a girl aged 2-15 years with cystic fibrosis. The sequenced sample was blood. The chain uses TRBV28 and TRBJ2-3; the D gene is possibly TRBD1 (7 bases). Here the CDR3 DNA reads TGTGCCAGCAGCGAACAGGGGAGGATGTACACAGATACGCAGTATTTT. Its translation is CASSEQGRMYTDTQYF. Supplemented by reference TRBV28 and TRBJ2-3, the full variable domain reads DVKVTQSSRYLVKRTGEKVFLECVQDMDHENMFWYRQDPGLGLRLIYFSYDVKMKEKGDIPEGYSVSREKKERFSLILESASTNQTSMYLCASSEQGRMYTDTQYFGPGTRLTVL.